Shown below are 23 T cell receptor beta chains from a single sample sequenced in a study of T cell repertoires in cytomegalovirus infection. These receptors are not linked to any known antigen. TCRdb used MiXCR to reprocess the reads, holding one entry per CDR3 protein. The table shows about 310,000 distinct CDR3 sequences, with roughly 25% occurring only once. The specimen was cultured PBMCs, collected from culture after CMV antigen stimulation. The receptors were sampled from a human donor in good health (CMV status not recorded). Some clones in this sample may be carry-over from other donors' samples.

CDR3 sequence: CAISELGTSGSTGELFF. The CDR3 DNA follows: TGTGCCATCAGTGAGCTAGGGACTAGCGGGAGCACCGGGGAGCTGTTTTTT. This sequence joins TRBV10-3 and TRBJ2-2; TRBD2 matches at 14 bases. The CDR3 is 17 residues long. Germline lookup yields CDR1 ENHRY and CDR2 SYGVKD. J was trimmed by 4 bases and V by 2 bases; bases with no gene match: 3.

This chain links TRBV6-2 or TRBV6-3 with TRBJ2-7; D is unresolved. CDR3 length equals 14 residues. Germline V CDR1 and CDR2: MNHEY, SVGEGT. V shed 2 bases and J shed 3 bases, with 11 bases lying between them. The CDR3 is CASSYGVLLYEQYV. CDR3 in DNA: TGTGCCAGCAGTTACGGTGTACTCCTCTACGAGCAGTACGTC.

This clonotype has just a few counts. This chain links TRBV4-1 with TRBJ2-7, with D perhaps TRBD1 (5 bases). The CDR3 covers 13 residues. Germline values: CDR1 MGHRA, CDR2 YSYEKL. Trimming took off 1 base at V and 6 bases at J, with 10 bases between the two ends. CDR3 nucleotides: TGCGCCAGCAGCCAAGTTGGAAGGGGCGAGCAGTACGTC. Residues: CASSQVGRGEQYV.

The gene calls are TRBV7-9 and TRBJ2-1; 9 nucleotides match TRBD1. V shed 3 bases, J shed 7 bases, and the junction held 7 bases outside the gene matches. Germline CDR1 is SEHNR and CDR2 is FQNEAQ (reference sequence). This CDR3 has 15 residues. The CDR3 bases are TGTGCCAGCAGCTTTTGGGACAGGGAAGGGAATGAGCAGTTCTTC. It encodes CASSFWDREGNEQFF.

This clonotype was seen a handful of times. The chain is built from TRBV7-4 and TRBJ1-1; D is uncertain. Germline V gene lookup returns CDR1 SGHVT and CDR2 SQSDAQ. There are 17 residues in the CDR3. V was pared by 3 bases and J by 2 bases, with 19 bases between. DNA for the CDR3: TGTGCCAGCAGCTTGGGAACGGCTAGGAGGGCAAACACTGAAGCTTTCTTT. Protein: CASSLGTARRANTEAFF.

The table lists this clonotype with a few counts. The chain couples TRBV19 to TRBJ2-5, with 14 nucleotides matching TRBD2. The CDR3 runs 15 residues. Unmatched junction bases numbered 7, after V lost 7 bases and J lost 6 bases. Per the germline V gene, CDR1 is LNHDA and CDR2 is SQIVND (reference sequence). CDR3 loop: CASTAGTSGSQTQYF. The CDR3 nucleotides read TGTGCCAGTACCGCCGGGACTAGCGGGAGTCAGACCCAGTACTTC. The full variable domain, its missing parts supplied by reference TRBV19 and TRBJ2-5, is DGGITQSPKYLFRKEGQNVTLSCEQNLNHDAMYWYRQDPGQGLRLIYYSQIVNDFQKGDIAEGYSVSREKKESFPLTVTSAQKNPTAFYLCASTAGTSGSQTQYFGPGTRLLVL.

V usage is TRBV7-9 and J usage is TRBJ2-5; 11 bases agree with TRBD2. The V and J ends lost 5 bases and 4 bases, in that order; junction bases with no gene match: 9. Germline lookup yields CDR1 SEHNR and CDR2 FQNEAQ (reference sequence). CDR3 length: 16 amino acids. For the CDR3, the DNA is TGTGCCAGCAGCAATCCGGGACTAGCGGCGGTAGAGACCCAGTACTTC. It codes for CASSNPGLAAVETQYF.

The chain employs TRBV5-6 and TRBJ2-7; tentatively, D is TRBD1 (6 bases). With 0 bases removed from V and 3 bases from J, the gap between germline ends came to 16 bases. Germline CDR1 reads SGHDT; CDR2 reads YYEEEE. The CDR3 spans 16 residues. CDR3 bases: TGTGCCAGCAGCTTGGAACCGGGACAACCTTTCTACGAGCAGTACTTC. It codes for CASSLEPGQPFYEQYF.

This clonotype was seen a few times. The chain links TRBV6-6 to TRBJ1-6, with D maybe TRBD1 (6 bases). The V and J ends lost 5 bases and 7 bases respectively, with 18 bases between them. The CDR3 contains 16 residues. Germline lookup yields CDR1 MNHNY and CDR2 SVGAGI (reference sequence). The CDR3 sequence is CASSQGFGRFNSPLHF. The CDR3 bases are TGTGCCAGCAGTCAGGGGTTTGGACGGTTCAATTCACCCCTCCACTTT.

This clonotype was seen repeatedly, ten times or more. The rearrangement joins TRBV11-2 to TRBJ2-1, with 7 bases aligning to TRBD1. With 3 bases clipped from V and 9 bases from J, the junction kept 23 bases outside the gene matches. Germline lookup yields CDR1 SGHAT and CDR2 FQNNGV. This CDR3 spans 19 amino acids. The CDR3 loop reads CASSLIKKVRQGQGGEQFF. The CDR3 DNA follows: TGTGCCAGCAGCTTGATTAAAAAAGTTAGACAGGGCCAAGGGGGTGAGCAGTTCTTC.

Comment on this clonotype: A read error may be the cause here, since a much bigger clone is one base away. The V gene is TRBV7-2, the J gene TRBJ2-2; D gene ambiguous. The V gene's germline CDR1 is SGHTA and CDR2 FQGNSA. The V gene lost 1 base and the J gene lost 0 bases, with 12 bases spanning the gap. The CDR3 spans 17 residues. Here the CDR3 DNA reads TGTGCCAGCAGCTTAGTGGGGTGGGCACCGAACACCGGGGAGCTGTTTTTT. Protein sequence: CASSLVGWAPNTGELFF.

CDR3 nucleotide sequence: TGTGCCAGCAGCTTCAGGGGGGCGGGTCGAACCGGGGAGCTGTTTTTT. Translating gives CASSFRGAGRTGELFF. This chain uses TRBV7-2 with TRBJ2-2; D may be TRBD1 (7 bases). Germline V gene sequence: CDR1 SGHTA, CDR2 FQGNSA. The CDR3 length is 16 residues. V was cut by 3 bases and J by 5 bases, with 16 bases left in between.

V usage is TRBV12-3 or TRBV12-4 and J usage is TRBJ1-5; D may be TRBD1 (5 bases). The CDR3 loop spans 15 amino acids. The V end was cut by 5 bases, the J end by 2 bases, with 13 bases between. Here the CDR3 DNA reads TGTGCCAGCAGTACACAGGCTTTAGGCAATCAGCCCCAGCATTTT. It translates to CASSTQALGNQPQHF.

About this clonotype itself: One end of the junction is discordant with germline, which a read error may explain. This chain connects TRBV6-1 to TRBJ1-1; 10 bases agree with TRBD1. This CDR3 region has 15 residues. CDR1 MNHNS and CDR2 SASEGT come from the germline V gene. DNA for the CDR3: TGTGCCAGCAGCGACAGGGGGCGGGGGGGCACTGAAGCTTACTTT. Its translation: CASSDRGRGGTEAYF.

This clonotype has more than one count but fewer than ten. J is TRBJ2-2 and V is TRBV12-3 or TRBV12-4, with TRBD2 matching over 7 bases. The CDR3 has 15 residues. After removal of 6 bases from V and 3 bases from J, the junction contained 7 bases not matched to a gene. CDR3 in DNA: TGTGCCAGCAGAGCGGGACGGGAGTACACCGGGGAGCTGTTTTTT. This sequence encodes CASRAGREYTGELFF.

This clonotype was counted only a few times. The chain couples TRBV29-1 to TRBJ2-3; no firm D call. Germline-derived CDR1 and CDR2 are SQVTM and ANQGSEA. This CDR3 spans 15 amino acids. Trimming removed 4 bases from V and 3 bases from J, with 17 bases in between. The CDR3 loop reads CSVVPVWGSTDTQYF. CDR3 DNA: TGCAGCGTTGTACCGGTGTGGGGATCGACAGATACGCAGTATTTT.

The V call is TRBV2, the J call TRBJ1-5; TRBD1 matches 7 bases. Germline CDR1 and CDR2: SNHLY and FYNNEI. V trimming: 4 bases; J trimming: 2 bases; junction bases outside the gene matches: 11. The CDR3 is 17 residues long. In DNA, the CDR3 is TGTGCCAGCAGTGCCCCGAGGACAGGCGTCGGCAATCAGCCCCAGCATTTT. Translated: CASSAPRTGVGNQPQHF.

This clonotype was seen many times. The chain links TRBV7-2 to TRBJ1-1, with a weak D call TRBD1 (5 bases). Between the trimmed V and J ends, which lost 5 bases and 1 base, there was a span of 14 bases. The CDR3 is 15 amino acids. Looked up from germline, CDR1 is SGHTA and CDR2 is FQGNSA. CDR3 in amino acids: CASSLRSGTNTEAFF. The CDR3, as DNA: TGTGCCAGCAGCCTACGGTCAGGGACGAACACTGAAGCTTTCTTT.

This clonotype has just a few counts. The gene calls are TRBV27 and TRBJ2-3, with TRBD1 as a possible D gene (6 bases). The CDR3 runs to 18 residues. V lost 5 bases to trimming and J lost 2 bases, with 23 bases between them. In germline, CDR1 is MNHEY, CDR2 SMNVEV (reference sequence). In DNA, the CDR3 is TGTGCCAGCAGTCCTACGACAGGCCCTCTAACCTTCACAGATACGCAGTATTTT. Its protein product is CASSPTTGPLTFTDTQYF.

This clonotype was counted only a few times. The rearrangement joins TRBV7-8 to TRBJ2-5, with 8 positions matching TRBD2. The V and J ends lost 5 bases and 3 bases, in that order; junction bases with no gene match: 11. Germline V lookup: CDR1 SGHVS, CDR2 FQNEAQ. The CDR3 totals 16 residues. CDR3 nucleotide sequence: TGTGCCAGCAGCCCCCCCTGGACTAGCTTGAAAGAGACCCAGTACTTC. This sequence encodes CASSPPWTSLKETQYF.

The CDR3 DNA reads as TGTGCCATCAAACAGGCCCTCAATGAGCAGTTCTTC. It encodes CAIKQALNEQFF. J is TRBJ2-1 and V is TRBV10-3, with D possibly matching TRBD1 (5 bases). The CDR3 totals 12 residues. Germline V lookup: CDR1 ENHRY, CDR2 SYGVKD. Trimming took 7 bases from V and 6 from J, leaving 10 bases between them.

With regard to this clonotype: Without the conserved terminal phenylalanine or tryptophan, this CDR3 likely stems from a read error. This sequence joins TRBV7-8 and TRBJ2-7; 7 bases are a match to TRBD1. V lost 2 bases to trimming and J lost 4 bases; unmatched junction nucleotides: 8. Germline V gene lookup returns CDR1 SGHVS and CDR2 FQNEAQ. The CDR3 runs to 15 residues. The CDR3 DNA reads TGTGCCAGCAGCTTACTACCCGGGACAGTATACGAGCAGTACATC. It translates to CASSLLPGTVYEQYI.

This clonotype has a count of ten or more. The rearrangement uses TRBV7-2 and TRBJ1-5, with 9 bases lining up with TRBD1. V dropped 4 bases and J dropped 3; count of bases not matched to a gene: 10. Germline V CDR1 and CDR2: SGHTA, FQGNSA. The CDR3 loop spans 17 amino acids. CDR3 sequence reads: CASSSRTGANNNQPQHF. The CDR3 DNA reads as TGTGCCAGCAGCTCACGGACAGGGGCAAACAACAATCAGCCCCAGCATTTT.